A selection of T cell receptor beta chains follows, all from one sample in a study of tissue T cells after allogeneic stem cell transplantation. Clones were read by immunoSEQ multiplex PCR, and TCRdb kept only the in-frame ones, dropping some. Found here are around 28,000 clones, 85% of them singletons; the top ten hold about 3.5%. The sequencing here drew on blood, taken before transplantation. The receptors come from a woman aged 18-55 years who later had graft-versus-host disease after an allogeneic stem cell transplant. The CDR3 runs from the conserved cysteine through the conserved F or W. Fields, in order: V gene, D gene, clone size, J gene, CDR3 protein, CDR3 DNA. The D gene is left open where the match is weak. Size is stated for part of the rows, as once, few or many counts, or as a class when the clone is expanded.

>TRBV9|TRBD2|NA|TRBJ2-5
CASSATPGTSGVGSQYF
TGTGCCAGCAGCGCCACACCCGGGACTAGCGGGGTAGGGTCCCAGTACTTC
>TRBV5-1|TRBD1|NA|TRBJ2-7
CASSLGDRDSYEQYF
TGCGCCAGCAGCTTGGGCGACAGGGATTCCTACGAGCAGTACTTC
>TRBV10-1|TRBD1|NA|TRBJ1-1
CASTNSTGTGNTEAFF
TGCGCCAGCACCAACTCTACCGGGACAGGCAACACTGAAGCTTTCTTT
>TRBV2|NA|NA|TRBJ1-1
CATTIDKTAEAFF
TGTGCCACCACCATAGACAAGACAGCCGAAGCTTTCTTT
>TRBV29-1|TRBD2|NA|TRBJ2-1
CSGVLAVGYNEQFF
TGCAGCGGCGTCCTAGCGGTGGGATACAATGAGCAGTTCTTC
>TRBV18|TRBD1|once|TRBJ2-5
CASSPGDRGLIQETQYF
TGTGCCAGCTCACCAGGGGACAGGGGGCTTATCCAAGAGACCCAGTACTTC
>TRBV6-5|NA|NA|TRBJ1-2
CASSYGGYGYTF
TGTGCCAGCAGTTACGGGGGCTATGGCTACACCTTC
>TRBV6-1|TRBD1|NA|TRBJ2-7
CASSEGRQGSVHEQYF
TGTGCCAGCAGTGAAGGTCGACAGGGAAGCGTACACGAGCAGTACTTC
>TRBV7-9|NA|NA|TRBJ2-7
CASSLVVGYEQYF
TGTGCCAGCAGCTTAGTTGTTGGTTACGAGCAGTACTTC
>TRBV6-4|TRBD2|few|TRBJ2-1
CASSGTSGGANEQFF
TGTGCCAGCAGTGGGACTAGCGGGGGGGCCAATGAGCAGTTCTTC
>TRBV5-1|NA|NA|TRBJ2-1
CASTVVGGAGYNEQFF
TGCGCCAGCACAGTCGTTGGGGGCGCCGGATACAATGAGCAGTTCTTC
>TRBV10-1|NA|few|TRBJ2-6
CANDSYAWSGANVLTF
TGCGCCAACGACAGTTACGCTTGGTCTGGGGCCAACGTCCTGACTTTC
>TRBV7-8|NA|once|TRBJ1-1
CASSYNGQAEAFF
TGTGCCAGCAGCTACAACGGGCAGGCTGAAGCTTTCTTT
>TRBV6-5|NA|NA|TRBJ1-4
CASSLTGGREKLFF
TGTGCCAGCAGTTTGACGGGGGGGCGTGAAAAACTGTTTTTT
>TRBV7-8|NA|NA|TRBJ1-5
CASSLERGVGNQPQHF
TGTGCCAGCAGCTTAGAACGGGGAGTTGGCAATCAGCCCCAGCATTTT
>TRBV25-1|NA|NA|TRBJ2-2
CASSPTGNTGELFF
TGTGCCAGCAGCCCAACAGGGAACACCGGGGAGCTGTTTTTT
>TRBV7-2|TRBD1|NA|TRBJ2-1
CASSPTGQVYNEQFF
TGTGCCAGCAGCCCCACTGGACAGGTCTACAATGAGCAGTTCTTC
>TRBV9|TRBD2|NA|TRBJ2-3
CASSVGREVADTQYF
TGTGCCAGCAGCGTTGGGCGGGAGGTAGCAGATACGCAGTATTTT
>TRBV7-3|NA|few|TRBJ2-6
CASSLSGGSGANVLTF
TGTGCCAGCAGCTTATCCGGCGGCTCTGGGGCCAACGTCCTGACTTTC
>TRBV6-6|NA|NA|TRBJ1-5
CASTDPGGVNQPQHF
TGTGCCAGCACCGACCCTGGGGGGGTCAATCAGCCCCAGCATTTT
>TRBV18|TRBD2|NA|TRBJ2-3
CASSPREGADTQYF
TGTGCCAGCTCACCTCGGGAGGGTGCAGATACGCAGTATTTT
>TRBV19|NA|NA|TRBJ1-2
CASSITGSSNYGYTF
TGTGCCAGTAGTATTACGGGGAGCTCTAACTATGGCTACACCTTC
>TRBV7-3|NA|NA|TRBJ2-5
CASSLGQYRDSQETQYF
TGTGCCAGCAGCTTAGGGCAATACCGGGACTCCCAAGAGACCCAGTACTTC
>TRBV5-4|NA|NA|TRBJ1-1
CASSLGHLEAFF
TGTGCCAGCAGCTTGGGGCACCTAGAAGCTTTCTTT
>TRBV25-1|TRBD1|NA|TRBJ1-5
CASSGQGNQPQHF
TGTGCCAGCAGTGGACAGGGGAACCAGCCCCAGCATTTT
>TRBV6-5|TRBD1|NA|TRBJ1-1
CASRGMTGGYTEAFF
TGTGCCAGCAGGGGCATGACAGGGGGATACACTGAAGCTTTCTTT
>TRBV9|NA|NA|TRBJ2-1
CASSVEAGTNNEQFF
TGTGCCAGCAGCGTAGAGGCAGGGACAAACAATGAGCAGTTCTTC
>TRBV4-1|TRBD2|few|TRBJ2-2
CASSHPRGGKTGELFF
TGCGCCAGCAGCCACCCCCGCGGGGGGAAGACCGGGGAGCTGTTTTTT
>TRBV27|NA|NA|TRBJ1-1
CASSLSPGSNTEAFF
TGTGCCAGCAGTTTATCGCCAGGGTCGAACACTGAAGCTTTCTTT
>TRBV5-1|NA|few|TRBJ1-6
CASSLEGPGSGSPLHF
TGCGCCAGCAGCTTGGAAGGTCCAGGATCGGGGTCACCCCTCCACTTT
>TRBV6-5|NA|NA|TRBJ2-6
CASSYSGGSGANVLTF
TGTGCCAGCAGTTACTCAGGGGGCTCTGGGGCCAACGTCCTGACTTTC
>TRBV4-2|TRBD2|NA|TRBJ2-7
CASSQETSGGYEQYF
TGTGCCAGCAGCCAAGAGACTAGCGGGGGGTACGAGCAGTACTTC
>TRBV7-9|NA|NA|TRBJ2-7
CASSARGGAYEQYF
TGTGCCAGCAGCGCGAGGGGGGGAGCCTACGAGCAGTACTTC
>TRBV30|TRBD1|NA|TRBJ1-5
CAWSFRTGLVQPQHF
TGTGCCTGGAGTTTTCGGACAGGGTTGGTTCAGCCCCAGCATTTT
>TRBV3-1/TRBV3-2|NA|NA|TRBJ2-1
CASNRADTPSNEQFF
TGTGCCAGCAACCGAGCGGATACCCCATCGAATGAGCAGTTCTTC
>TRBV5-1|TRBD2|NA|TRBJ2-1
CASSLVSSGRTLDVEQFF
TGCGCCAGCAGCTTGGTTTCTAGCGGGAGGACCCTTGATGTTGAGCAGTTCTTC
>TRBV5-1|NA|NA|TRBJ1-2
CASSLETEDGYTF
TGCGCCAGCAGCTTGGAAACTGAGGATGGCTACACCTTC
>TRBV5-1|NA|NA|TRBJ1-4
CASSSGGVANEKLFF
TGCGCCAGCAGCTCCGGGGGAGTAGCTAATGAAAAACTGTTTTTT
>TRBV5-4|NA|NA|TRBJ2-7
CASSLGQREQYF
TGTGCCAGCAGCTTGGGGCAACGCGAGCAGTACTTC
>TRBV7-9|NA|NA|TRBJ1-2
CASSSHTPREGLANYGYTF
TGTGCCAGCAGCTCCCACACACCCCGGGAGGGCTTAGCTAACTATGGCTACACCTTC
>TRBV6-4|NA|NA|TRBJ2-2
CASSESGNTGELFF
TGTGCCAGCAGTGAGAGCGGGAACACCGGGGAGCTGTTTTTT
>TRBV20-1|NA|NA|TRBJ2-7
CSASKPGPAIYEQYF
TGCAGTGCTAGTAAGCCAGGCCCTGCCATCTACGAGCAGTACTTC
>TRBV29-1|TRBD1|NA|TRBJ1-1
CSVAPLVPGQYMNTEAFF
TGCAGCGTTGCCCCTCTCGTCCCGGGACAGTACATGAACACTGAAGCTTTCTTT
>TRBV19|TRBD1|NA|TRBJ2-7
CASSKGQTYEQYF
TGTGCCAGTAGTAAGGGACAGACATACGAGCAGTACTTC
>TRBV28|TRBD1|NA|TRBJ1-6
CASSPGQAGNSPLHF
TGTGCCAGCAGTCCAGGACAGGCTGGGAATTCACCCCTCCACTTT
>TRBV5-6|TRBD1|NA|TRBJ2-1
CASSLWTGAKFF
TGTGCCAGCAGCTTGTGGACAGGGGCTAAGTTCTTC
>TRBV28|NA|NA|TRBJ1-4
CASWESATNEKLFF
TGTGCCAGCTGGGAGAGTGCAACTAATGAAAAACTGTTTTTT
>TRBV18|NA|NA|TRBJ2-7
CASSMARDYEQYF
TGTGCCAGCTCAATGGCTCGGGACTACGAGCAGTACTTC
>TRBV3-1/TRBV3-2|NA|NA|TRBJ1-1
CASSRQTNTEAFF
TGTGCCAGCAGCCGACAGACGAACACTGAAGCTTTCTTT